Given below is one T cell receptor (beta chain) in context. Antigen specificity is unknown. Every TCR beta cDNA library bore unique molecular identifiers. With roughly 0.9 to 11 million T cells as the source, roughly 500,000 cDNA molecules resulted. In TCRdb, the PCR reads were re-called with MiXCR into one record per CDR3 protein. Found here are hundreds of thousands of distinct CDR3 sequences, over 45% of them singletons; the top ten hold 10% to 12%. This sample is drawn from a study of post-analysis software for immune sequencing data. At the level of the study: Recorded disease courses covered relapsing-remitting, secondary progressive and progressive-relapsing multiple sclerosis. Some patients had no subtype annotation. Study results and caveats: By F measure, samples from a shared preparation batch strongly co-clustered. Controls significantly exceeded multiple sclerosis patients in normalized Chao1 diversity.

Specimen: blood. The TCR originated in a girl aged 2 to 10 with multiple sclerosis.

CDR3 sequence (DNA): TGTGCCAGCAGTGAAGGCCCCGGGGGAAGGCAAGAGACCCAGTACTTC. This sequence encodes CASSEGPGGRQETQYF. This rearrangement joins TRBV6-1 to TRBJ2-5, with D maybe TRBD2 (6 bases). The CDR3 spans 16 residues. Trimming removed 1 base from V and 2 bases from J, with 14 bases in between. Germline lookup yields CDR1 MNHNS and CDR2 SASEGT.